This T cell receptor beta chain derives from a study of cytomegalovirus exposure and HLA in healthy donors. Nominally healthy donors were sampled, though unrecorded immune exposures were likely. It was with 60 Vbeta and 13 Jbeta primers that the PCR ran. Original data processing: Roughly 81 million unique TCR beta chains, 10 million to 14 million shared, were counted in a later analysis. Repertoires were generated with immunoSEQ multiplex PCR, while TCRdb's copy carries only in-frame clones and drops some. V and J calls and clone size are as listed in that table; D and trimming were resolved from the DNA. The data show around 97,000 clones, roughly 10% seen once. The CDR3 is 14 amino acids. In germline, CDR1 is MNHEY, CDR2 SVGAGI. V dropped 2 bases and J dropped 3; count of bases not matched to a gene: 4. This clone has only a few counts. The antigen remains undetermined. The study, taken as a whole, reports: Differences between HLA loci emerged in a later analysis of TCR association rates, with DRB1 most and HLA-C fewest. Among the sequence variants, a highly shared cluster was likely an artifact of sequencing.

The sequence was obtained from a man in his fifties in good health and CMV-seropositive. V gene TRBV6-5 combines with J gene TRBJ2-7, with 7 bases matching TRBD1. Sequenced: PBMCs. Written as DNA, the CDR3 is TGTGCCAGCAGTTACGCTGGGACAGACTACGAGCAGTACTTC. Translation gives CASSYAGTDYEQYF.